This T cell receptor beta chain was observed in a study of Graves' ophthalmopathy and Graves' hyperthyroidism. The CDR3 covers 14 residues. Germline V CDR1 and CDR2: SNHLY, FYNNEI. The V gene lost 3 bases and the J gene lost 2 bases, with 11 bases spanning the gap. PBMCs originated in roughly 9.3 ml of fresh peripheral blood. For repertoire sequencing, the TCR beta CDR3 regions were amplified from RNA transcripts. Following a first-round RT-PCR that used HTBI primers, a second-round multiplex PCR was carried out. TCRdb fed the multiplex PCR reads into MiXCR, producing one record per CDR3 protein. The table records fewer than 350,000 distinct CDR3 sequences, 17% of them present only once. This clonotype was observed many times. Its specificity is not known. Overall study findings and caveats: This model predicted ophthalmopathy progression (sensitivity 65% to 71%, specificity 72% to 85%).

The sequencing input was peripheral blood. This clonotype originated in an adult man with Graves' ophthalmopathy. The rearrangement uses TRBV2 and TRBJ2-7; either TRBD1 or TRBD2 may supply D (5 bases each). The CDR3 DNA reads TGTGCCAGCAGTGATTGGGGGACCCCCTACGAGCAGTACTTC. Its protein is CASSDWGTPYEQYF.